The source of this T cell receptor beta chain is a study of blood T cell repertoires in COVID-19. Study context: From T cells, B-cell-depleted T cells, or PBMCs came the material, which was cDNA or gDNA.

This table comes from immunoSEQ multiplex PCR, and its TCRdb copy is limited to in-frame clones, with some not included. Among fewer than 250,000 clones listed, approximately 80% were seen once. CDR1 and CDR2 (germline): MNHNY, SVGAGI (reference sequence). With V trimmed by 6 bases and J by 9 bases, 13 bases remained unmatched. The CDR3 covers 16 residues. The chain links TRBV6-6 to TRBJ1-6; 8 nucleotides agree with TRBD1. This receptor was taken from a man younger than 45 with active or convalescent COVID-19. Sample: peripheral blood. The CDR3 sequence: CASRTPDRASSSPLHF. CDR3 DNA: TGTGCCAGCAGGACCCCGGACAGGGCGTCTTCTTCACCCCTCCACTTT.